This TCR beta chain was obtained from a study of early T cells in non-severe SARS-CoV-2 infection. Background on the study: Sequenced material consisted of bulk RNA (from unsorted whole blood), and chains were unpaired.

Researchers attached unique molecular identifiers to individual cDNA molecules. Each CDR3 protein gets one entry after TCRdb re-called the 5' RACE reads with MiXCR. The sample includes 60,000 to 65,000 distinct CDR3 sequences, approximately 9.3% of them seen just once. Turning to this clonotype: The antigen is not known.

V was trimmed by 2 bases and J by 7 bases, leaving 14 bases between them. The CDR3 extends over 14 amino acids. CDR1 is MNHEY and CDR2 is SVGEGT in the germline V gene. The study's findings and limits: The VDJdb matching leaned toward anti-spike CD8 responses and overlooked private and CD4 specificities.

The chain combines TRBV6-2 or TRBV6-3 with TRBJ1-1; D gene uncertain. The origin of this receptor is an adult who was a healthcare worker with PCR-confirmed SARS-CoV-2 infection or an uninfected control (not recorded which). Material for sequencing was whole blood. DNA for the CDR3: TGTGCCAGCAGTTACCGAGCTGTCCAGGATGAAGCTTTCTTT. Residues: CASSYRAVQDEAFF.